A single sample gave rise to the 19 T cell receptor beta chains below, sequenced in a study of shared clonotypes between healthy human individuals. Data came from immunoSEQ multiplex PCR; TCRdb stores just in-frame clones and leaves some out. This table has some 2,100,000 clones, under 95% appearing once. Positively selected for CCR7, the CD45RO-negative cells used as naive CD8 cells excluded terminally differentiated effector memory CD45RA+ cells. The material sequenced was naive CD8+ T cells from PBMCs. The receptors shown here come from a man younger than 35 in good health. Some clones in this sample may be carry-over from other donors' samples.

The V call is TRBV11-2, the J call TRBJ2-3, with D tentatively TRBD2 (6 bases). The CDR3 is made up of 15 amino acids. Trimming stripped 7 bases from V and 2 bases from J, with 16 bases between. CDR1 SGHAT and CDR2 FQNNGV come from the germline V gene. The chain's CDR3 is CASNTGVLLTDTQYF. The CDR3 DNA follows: TGTGCCAGCAATACGGGAGTTCTCCTCACAGATACGCAGTATTTT.

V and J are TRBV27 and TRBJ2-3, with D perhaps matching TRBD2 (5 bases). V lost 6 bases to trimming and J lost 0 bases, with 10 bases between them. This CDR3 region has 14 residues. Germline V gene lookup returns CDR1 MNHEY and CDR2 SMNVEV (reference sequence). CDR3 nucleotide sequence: TGTGCCAGCAGATTACTAGGGAGCACAGATACGCAGTATTTT. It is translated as CASRLLGSTDTQYF.

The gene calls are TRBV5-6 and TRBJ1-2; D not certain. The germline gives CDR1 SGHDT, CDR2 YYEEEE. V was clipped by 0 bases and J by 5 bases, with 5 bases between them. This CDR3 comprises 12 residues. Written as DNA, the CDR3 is TGTGCCAGCAGCTTGGTGAAGTATGGCTACACCTTC. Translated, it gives CASSLVKYGYTF.

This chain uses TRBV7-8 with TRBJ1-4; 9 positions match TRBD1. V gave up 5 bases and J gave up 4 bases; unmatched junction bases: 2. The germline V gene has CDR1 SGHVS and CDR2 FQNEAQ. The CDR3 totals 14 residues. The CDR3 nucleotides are TGTGCCAGCAGCCGACAGGGGGGTAATGAAAAACTGTTTTTT. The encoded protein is CASSRQGGNEKLFF.

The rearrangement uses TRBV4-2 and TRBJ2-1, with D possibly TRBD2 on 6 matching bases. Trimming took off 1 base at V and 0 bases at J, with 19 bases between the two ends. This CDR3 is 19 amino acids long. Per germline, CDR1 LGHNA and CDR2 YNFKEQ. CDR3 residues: CASSQVPQRARNSYNEQFF. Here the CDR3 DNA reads TGTGCCAGCAGCCAAGTACCCCAGCGGGCTAGGAACTCCTACAATGAGCAGTTCTTC.

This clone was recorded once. The CDR3 sequence: CASSQAGGSYNEQFF. CDR3 coding DNA: TGTGCCAGCAGCCAAGCGGGAGGGAGTTACAATGAGCAGTTCTTC. The V and J genes are TRBV28 and TRBJ2-1; 10 bases line up with TRBD2. The ends lost 6 bases at V and 4 bases at J; junction bases unmatched: 6. CDR1 MDHEN and CDR2 SYDVKM come from the germline V gene. The length of the CDR3 is 15 residues.

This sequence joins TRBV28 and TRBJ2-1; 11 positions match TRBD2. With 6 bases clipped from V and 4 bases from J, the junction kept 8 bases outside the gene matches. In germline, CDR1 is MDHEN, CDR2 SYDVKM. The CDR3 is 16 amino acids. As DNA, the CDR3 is TGTGCCAGCAGCTTGACTAGCGGGATTCTATACAATGAGCAGTTCTTC. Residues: CASSLTSGILYNEQFF.

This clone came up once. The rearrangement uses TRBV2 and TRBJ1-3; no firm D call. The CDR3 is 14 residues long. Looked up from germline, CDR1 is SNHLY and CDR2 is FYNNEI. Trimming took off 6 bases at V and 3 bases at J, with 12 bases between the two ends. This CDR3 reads CASSDGIFGNTIYF. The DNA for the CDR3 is TGTGCCAGCAGCGACGGAATTTTTGGAAACACCATATATTTT.

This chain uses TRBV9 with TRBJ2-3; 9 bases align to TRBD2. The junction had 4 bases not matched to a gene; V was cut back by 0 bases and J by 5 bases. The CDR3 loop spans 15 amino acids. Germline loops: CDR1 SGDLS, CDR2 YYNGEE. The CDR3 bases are TGTGCCAGCAGCGTAGGTAGCGGGAGAGGAGATACGCAGTATTTT. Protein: CASSVGSGRGDTQYF.

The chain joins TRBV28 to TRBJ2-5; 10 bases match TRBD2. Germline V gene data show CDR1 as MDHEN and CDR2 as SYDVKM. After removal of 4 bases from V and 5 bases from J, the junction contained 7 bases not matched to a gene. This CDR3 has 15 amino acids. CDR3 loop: CASSWGTSARETQYF. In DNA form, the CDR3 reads TGTGCCAGCAGTTGGGGGACTAGCGCCCGGGAGACCCAGTACTTC.

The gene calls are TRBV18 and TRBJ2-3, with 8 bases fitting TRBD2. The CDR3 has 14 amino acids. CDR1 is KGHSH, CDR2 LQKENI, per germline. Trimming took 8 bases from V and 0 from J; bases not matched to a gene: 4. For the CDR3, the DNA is TGTGCCAGCCGTAGCGGGACTAGCACAGATACGCAGTATTTT. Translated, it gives CASRSGTSTDTQYF.

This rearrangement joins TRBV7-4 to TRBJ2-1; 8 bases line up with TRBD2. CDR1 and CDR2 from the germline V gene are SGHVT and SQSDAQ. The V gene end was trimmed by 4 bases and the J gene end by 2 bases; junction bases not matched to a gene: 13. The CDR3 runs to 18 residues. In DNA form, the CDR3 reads TGTGCCAGCAGCTCATCGACTGGCGGGAGGTGGACCTACAATGAGCAGTTCTTC. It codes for CASSSSTGGRWTYNEQFF.

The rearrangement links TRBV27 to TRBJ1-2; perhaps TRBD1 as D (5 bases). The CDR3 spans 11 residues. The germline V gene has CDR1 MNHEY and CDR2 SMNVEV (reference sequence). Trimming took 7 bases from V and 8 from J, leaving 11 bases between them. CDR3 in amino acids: CASIPRGGYTF. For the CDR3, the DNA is TGTGCCAGCATCCCCCGGGGGGGCTACACCTTC.

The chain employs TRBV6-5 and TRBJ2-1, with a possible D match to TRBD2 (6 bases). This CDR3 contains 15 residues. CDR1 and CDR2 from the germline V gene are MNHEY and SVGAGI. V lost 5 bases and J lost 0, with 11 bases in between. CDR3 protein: CASSAVGSSYNEQFF. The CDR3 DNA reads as TGTGCCAGCAGTGCCGTCGGGAGCTCCTACAATGAGCAGTTCTTC.

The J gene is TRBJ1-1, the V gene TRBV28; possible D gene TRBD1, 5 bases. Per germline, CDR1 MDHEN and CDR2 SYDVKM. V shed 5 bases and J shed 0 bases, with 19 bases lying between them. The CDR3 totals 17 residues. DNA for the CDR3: TGTGCCAGCAGTCCAGTAGGGGAAGGCATCATGAACACTGAAGCTTTCTTT. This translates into CASSPVGEGIMNTEAFF. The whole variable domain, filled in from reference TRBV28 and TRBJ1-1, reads DVKVTQSSRYLVKRTGEKVFLECVQDMDHENMFWYRQDPGLGLRLIYFSYDVKMKEKGDIPEGYSVSREKKERFSLILESASTNQTSMYLCASSPVGEGIMNTEAFFGQGTRLTVV.

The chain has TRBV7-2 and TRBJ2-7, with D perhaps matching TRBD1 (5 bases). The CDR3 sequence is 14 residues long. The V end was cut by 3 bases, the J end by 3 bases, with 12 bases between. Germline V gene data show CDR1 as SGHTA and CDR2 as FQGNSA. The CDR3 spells CASSFGAGCYEQYF. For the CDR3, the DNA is TGTGCCAGCAGCTTCGGAGCAGGGTGCTACGAGCAGTACTTC.

The DNA of the CDR3 is TGTGCCAGCAGCTCAGGGACACGAGACTACGAGCAGTACTTC. It is translated as CASSSGTRDYEQYF. The J gene is TRBJ2-7, the V gene TRBV7-9; maybe TRBD1 (6 bases). Germline V CDR1 and CDR2: SEHNR, FQNEAQ (reference sequence). Trimming removed 4 bases from V and 3 bases from J, with 13 bases in between. CDR3 length equals 14 residues.

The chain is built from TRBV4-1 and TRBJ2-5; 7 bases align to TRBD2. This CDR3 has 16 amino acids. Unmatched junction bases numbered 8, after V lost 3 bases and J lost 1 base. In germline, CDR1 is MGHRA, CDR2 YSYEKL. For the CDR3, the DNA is TGCGCCAGCAGCCAGAACGGACTAGACCCCCAAGAGACCCAGTACTTC. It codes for CASSQNGLDPQETQYF.

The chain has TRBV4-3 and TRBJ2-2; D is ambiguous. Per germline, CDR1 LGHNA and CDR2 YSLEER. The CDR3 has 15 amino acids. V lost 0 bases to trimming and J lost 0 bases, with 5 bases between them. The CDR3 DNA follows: TGCGCCAGCAGCCAAGAACGGACGAACACCGGGGAGCTGTTTTTT. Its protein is CASSQERTNTGELFF.